What follows are 16 T cell receptor beta chains derived from one specimen sequenced in a study of cytomegalovirus exposure and HLA in healthy donors. The primer mix had 60 Vbeta and 13 Jbeta primers. The repertoire was sequenced with immunoSEQ multiplex PCR; TCRdb's copy has only in-frame clones and lacks some. Of about 69,000 clones in the sample, 65% to 75% were seen once. Sequencing input: PBMCs. All receptors come from a woman in her sixties in good health and CMV-seropositive.

This chain links TRBV7-6 with TRBJ2-1; 10 nucleotides match TRBD2. The CDR3 sequence is 12 residues long. J was trimmed by 12 bases and V by 5 bases; bases with no gene match: 4. Germline loops: CDR1 SGHVS, CDR2 FNYEAQ. CDR3 in DNA: TGTGCCAGCAGCCTGCGGACTAGCGGGCAGTTCTTC. It specifies CASSLRTSGQFF. Full variable domain (remainder filled in from reference TRBV7-6 and TRBJ2-1): GAGVSQSPRYKVTKRGQDVALRCDPISGHVSLYWYRQALGQGPEFLTYFNYEAQQDKSGLPNDRFSAERPEGSISTLTIQRTEQRDSAMYRCASSLRTSGQFFGPGTRLTVL.

This clone has more than one count but fewer than ten. This is likely an artifact of a read error, given a far larger clone one base away. The rearrangement joins TRBV15 to TRBJ1-1; TRBD1 might be the D (5 bases). CDR1 LNHNV and CDR2 YYDKDF come from the germline V gene (reference sequence). The CDR3 covers 13 residues. The ends were cut back, 8 bases at V and 2 bases at J, with 12 bases in the middle. The CDR3 spells CATQPGSNTEAFF. For the CDR3, the DNA is TGTGCCACCCAGCCAGGGTCAAACACTGAAGCTTTCTTT.

The chain couples TRBV5-1 to TRBJ2-6; 7 positions match TRBD1. In germline, CDR1 is SGHRS, CDR2 YFSETQ. Trimming cost V 0 bases and J 1 base; bases outside gene matches: 1. This CDR3 spans 16 amino acids. CDR3 region: CASSLGDSSGANVLTF. The CDR3 DNA sequence: TGCGCCAGCAGCTTGGGGGACAGTTCTGGGGCCAACGTCCTGACTTTC.

The table lists this clone with a few counts. The rearrangement joins TRBV7-2 to TRBJ1-5; D may be TRBD1 (6 bases). The V end lost 5 bases, the J end lost 3 bases, and 14 bases lay between the germline ends. The CDR3 has 15 amino acids. The germline V gene encodes CDR1 SGHTA and CDR2 FQGNSA. The CDR3 sequence is CASSQQGNNNQPQHF. CDR3 bases: TGTGCCAGCAGCCAACAGGGTAACAACAATCAGCCCCAGCATTTT.

The rearrangement joins TRBV6-6 to TRBJ1-1; D is unclear. The germline V gene encodes CDR1 MNHNY and CDR2 SVGAGI (reference sequence). The CDR3 is 12 amino acids. V lost 6 bases and J lost 1, with 6 bases in between. Written as DNA, the CDR3 is TGTGCCAGCAGCCCCGGGAACACTGAAGCTTTCTTT. Encoded protein: CASSPGNTEAFF.

The chain has TRBV10-1 and TRBJ2-2; a weak D match, TRBD1 (6 bases). This CDR3 spans 15 amino acids. The V gene's germline CDR1 is WNHNN and CDR2 SYGVQD (reference sequence). The V and J ends lost 3 bases and 0 bases respectively, with 8 bases between them. This chain's CDR3 is CASSDRGANTGELFF. CDR3 sequence (DNA): TGCGCCAGCAGTGACAGGGGCGCGAACACCGGGGAGCTGTTTTTT.

The rearrangement uses TRBV11-3 and TRBJ1-1; D is possibly TRBD1 (5 bases). CDR1 and CDR2 (germline): SGHNT, YENEEA. The CDR3 has 14 residues. Deletions cut 2 bases from V and 5 bases from J, with 12 bases between. CDR3 in DNA: TGTGCCAGCAGCTTAAGCGGGGGGATTACTGAAGCTTTCTTT. It specifies CASSLSGGITEAFF. Using reference TRBV11-3 and TRBJ1-1 for the parts outside the CDR3, the full variable domain is EAGVVQSPRYKIIEKKQPVAFWCNPISGHNTLYWYLQNLGQGPELLIRYENEEAVDDSQLPKDRFSAERLKGVDSTLKIQPAELGDSAVYLCASSLSGGITEAFFGQGTRLTVV.

The chain is built from TRBV11-2 and TRBJ1-4, with no clear D. Trimming stripped 3 bases from V and 0 bases from J, with 11 bases between. Germline assignment: CDR1 SGHAT and CDR2 FQNNGV. CDR3 length equals 16 residues. CDR3: CASSFRPASTNEKLFF. The CDR3 nucleotides are TGTGCCAGCAGCTTTAGGCCAGCGTCAACTAATGAAAAACTGTTTTTT.

V gene TRBV19 combines with J gene TRBJ1-4; D gene uncertain. CDR1 is LNHDA, CDR2 SQIVND, per germline (reference sequence). The CDR3 runs 13 residues. The V and J ends lost 3 bases and 6 bases respectively, with 8 bases between them. The CDR3 reads CASSITLDEKLFF. CDR3 DNA: TGTGCCAGTAGTATCACTTTAGATGAAAAACTGTTTTTT. Supplemented by reference TRBV19 and TRBJ1-4, the full variable domain reads DGGITQSPKYLFRKEGQNVTLSCEQNLNHDAMYWYRQDPGQGLRLIYYSQIVNDFQKGDIAEGYSVSREKKESFPLTVTSAQKNPTAFYLCASSITLDEKLFFGSGTQLSVL.

The V and J genes are TRBV5-4 and TRBJ1-1; TRBD1 might be the D (6 bases). The CDR3 runs to 16 residues. Germline V CDR1 and CDR2: SGHNT, YYREEE (reference sequence). Trimming left V 1 base short and J 2 bases short, with 15 bases between. The CDR3 sequence: CASSLTTGRVNTEAFF. The DNA of the CDR3 is TGTGCCAGCAGCTTGACTACAGGGCGGGTAAACACTGAAGCTTTCTTT. Looking up the rest from reference TRBV5-4 and TRBJ1-1 gives the full variable domain: ETGVTQSPTHLIKTRGQQVTLRCSSQSGHNTVSWYQQALGQGPQFIFQYYREEENGRGNFPPRFSGLQFPNYSSELNVNALELDDSALYLCASSLTTGRVNTEAFFGQGTRLTVV.

V gene TRBV14 combines with J gene TRBJ1-1; the D is unclear. The V end was cut by 4 bases, the J end by 1 base, with 10 bases between. From germline, CDR1 is SGHDN and CDR2 FVKESK. The length of the CDR3 is 14 residues. CDR3 DNA sequence: TGTGCCAGCAGCCTAAGCCGGGGGAACACTGAAGCTTTCTTT. Residues: CASSLSRGNTEAFF.

V usage is TRBV4-1 and J usage is TRBJ2-5, with 10 bases fitting TRBD2. This CDR3 is 19 amino acids long. The trim removed 0 bases at V and 5 bases at J, leaving 15 bases unmatched. Germline V gene sequence: CDR1 MGHRA, CDR2 YSYEKL. CDR3 DNA: TGCGCCAGCAGCCAAGAGCCTACCGCCGGGACTAGCGATCGGGAGACCCAGTACTTC. It translates to CASSQEPTAGTSDRETQYF.

The V gene is TRBV6-1, the J gene TRBJ1-3, with no clear D. Germline CDR1 MNHNS, CDR2 SASEGT. V gave up 3 bases and J gave up 0 bases, with 9 bases separating them. CDR3 length equals 15 residues. CDR3 DNA sequence: TGTGCCAGCAGTGATACTTTTTACTCTGGAAACACCATATATTTT. Translating gives CASSDTFYSGNTIYF.

This rearrangement joins TRBV30 to TRBJ1-2; perhaps TRBD1 as D (5 bases). Germline V gene sequence: CDR1 GTSNPN, CDR2 SVGIG (reference sequence). V dropped 0 bases and J dropped 6 bases, with 11 bases sitting between them. This CDR3 has 13 residues. This CDR3 is CAWSVIQVHGYTF. CDR3 bases: TGTGCCTGGAGTGTAATACAGGTGCATGGCTACACCTTC.

The V and J genes are TRBV19 and TRBJ1-2; unclear D gene. The CDR3 has 15 residues. The V end lost 6 bases, the J end lost 5 bases, and 19 bases lay between the germline ends. Germline-derived CDR1 and CDR2 are LNHDA and SQIVND (reference sequence). The CDR3 coding sequence is TGTGCCAGTAGAGGACCCCGGGATTTTTTTTATGGCTACACCTTC. This codes for CASRGPRDFFYGYTF.

The rearrangement links TRBV29-1 to TRBJ2-3; 10 bases map to TRBD1. The V and J ends lost 1 base and 3 bases, in that order; junction bases with no gene match: 7. The CDR3 totals 16 residues. CDR1 is SQVTM, CDR2 ANQGSEA, per germline. The CDR3 DNA reads TGCAGCGTTGAAGTCCTTGGACAGGGGGGAACAGATACGCAGTATTTT. It encodes CSVEVLGQGGTDTQYF.